This TCR beta chain was obtained from a study of blood T cell repertoires in COVID-19. For the study at large: The United States, Italy and Spain supplied acute and convalescent COVID-19 samples. In each case, the material was cDNA or gDNA derived from T cells, B-cell-depleted T cells, or PBMCs.

Authors' processing steps: Estimates of nucleated cell counts were drawn from the amplification of reference gene primers. Assay: immunoSEQ multiplex PCR; the TCRdb copy retains only in-frame clones and omits some. That table furnishes V, J and clone size, whereas the DNA furnished D and trimming. The data show fewer than 300,000 clones, over 75% seen once. This clone showed up just a few times. The CDR3 runs 13 residues. Trimming pared 0 bases from V and 11 bases from J, leaving 10 bases between. CDR1 and CDR2 (germline): SGHDN, FVKESK. The chain combines TRBV14 with TRBJ1-4; possible D gene TRBD1, 5 bases. The sample was peripheral blood. This TCR was recovered from a human donor in a cohort sampled during active COVID-19. The CDR3 DNA reads as TGTGCCAGCAGCCAAGAGGGTGGGGGGAAACTGTTTTTT. Translating gives CASSQEGGGKLFF.